Below, 14 T cell receptor beta chains from the same sample are listed, as sequenced in a study of T cell responses to AZD1222 COVID-19 vaccine. The table came from immunoSEQ multiplex PCR; TCRdb's copy has only in-frame clones and leaves some out. The table lists under 200,000 clones, around 93% of them singletons. Specimen: peripheral blood, collected on day 0 of AZD1222 vaccination. The receptors stem from an adult in good health.

The chain carries TRBV19 and TRBJ2-7; tentatively, D is TRBD2 (6 bases). Germline V gives CDR1 LNHDA, CDR2 SQIVND (reference sequence). The CDR3 runs to 15 residues. The V end lost 8 bases, the J end lost 0 bases, and 17 bases lay between the germline ends. This CDR3 is CASSWRDLDSYEQYF. In DNA form, the CDR3 reads TGTGCCAGTTCATGGCGGGACCTAGACTCCTACGAGCAGTACTTC.

The chain combines TRBV11-2 with TRBJ1-2; 7 nucleotides align to TRBD1. This CDR3 region has 15 residues. Looked up from germline, CDR1 is SGHAT and CDR2 is FQNNGV. After removal of 4 bases from V and 0 bases from J, the junction contained 5 bases not matched to a gene. The CDR3 nucleotides read TGTGCCAGCAGCTCCAACAGGGGACCTAACTATGGCTACACCTTC. Its protein product is CASSSNRGPNYGYTF.

The chain joins TRBV2 to TRBJ2-3; TRBD1 might be the D (7 bases). This CDR3 region has 14 residues. V gave up 7 bases and J gave up 2 bases, with 13 bases separating them. Germline lookup yields CDR1 SNHLY and CDR2 FYNNEI. The CDR3 DNA is TGTGCCAGCACAGGGGGGCTCCACACAGATACGCAGTATTTT. It codes for CASTGGLHTDTQYF. Supplemented by reference TRBV2 and TRBJ2-3, the full variable domain reads EPEVTQTPSHQVTQMGQEVILRCVPISNHLYFYWYRQILGQKVEFLVSFYNNEISEKSEIFDDQFSVERPDGSNFTLKIRSTKLEDSAMYFCASTGGLHTDTQYFGPGTRLTVL.

The chain uses TRBV12-3 or TRBV12-4 and TRBJ2-7; no definite D call. The CDR3 totals 12 residues. Between the trimmed V and J ends, which lost 6 bases and 3 bases, there was a span of 9 bases. Here the CDR3 DNA reads TGTGCCAGCAGGCTCTACAACTACGAGCAGTACTTC. Its translation: CASRLYNYEQYF.

J is TRBJ2-3 and V is TRBV27; D is unclear. The CDR3 consists of 12 residues. Germline-derived CDR1 and CDR2 are MNHEY and SMNVEV (reference sequence). The ends were cut back, 4 bases at V and 2 bases at J, with 4 bases in the middle. The CDR3 loop reads CASSSYTDTQYF. CDR3 DNA: TGTGCCAGCAGTTCTTACACAGATACGCAGTATTTT.

This clone has a single count. Other nucleotide sequences from this sample produce the same CDR3. This chain uses TRBV28 with TRBJ2-1, with D perhaps TRBD1 (6 bases). Trimming cost V 2 bases and J 0 bases, with 8 bases left between them. Looked up from germline, CDR1 is MDHEN and CDR2 is SYDVKM. This CDR3 contains 15 residues. The CDR3 reads CASSLGQSSYNEQFF. CDR3 DNA sequence: TGTGCCAGCAGTTTAGGACAGAGCTCCTACAATGAGCAGTTCTTC.

The CDR3 DNA follows: TGTGCCACCAGTGACCGGACAGGGGGCGGCTATGGCTACACCTTC. This codes for CATSDRTGGGYGYTF. The chain links TRBV24-1 to TRBJ1-2; TRBD1 aligns across 11 bases. The CDR3 has 15 amino acids. With 4 bases clipped from V and 4 bases from J, the junction kept 4 bases outside the gene matches. CDR1 and CDR2 (germline): KGHDR, SFDVKD.

This clone was seen only once. The chain employs TRBV6-2 or TRBV6-3 and TRBJ1-1; no definite D call. The CDR3 covers 16 residues. Trimming left V 0 bases short and J 8 bases short, with 19 bases between. Germline V gives CDR1 MNHEY, CDR2 SVGEGT. The CDR3 spells CASSYSTTNDSPEAFF. The CDR3 DNA sequence: TGTGCCAGCAGTTACTCGACGACAAATGACTCCCCAGAAGCTTTCTTT.

The chain couples TRBV27 to TRBJ2-2; 10 bases align to TRBD1. The V gene end was trimmed by 9 bases and the J gene end by 5 bases; junction bases not matched to a gene: 9. The CDR3 has 15 amino acids. Germline V gene sequence: CDR1 MNHEY, CDR2 SMNVEV (reference sequence). The CDR3 nucleotides are TGTGCCAGTCTTACCGGGACAGGGGTAACCGGGGAGCTGTTTTTT. Its translation is CASLTGTGVTGELFF.

This rearrangement joins TRBV11-2 to TRBJ1-3, with D maybe TRBD1 (5 bases). V lost 0 bases to trimming and J lost 4 bases, with 19 bases between them. The CDR3 is 18 residues long. Germline loops: CDR1 SGHAT, CDR2 FQNNGV. Here the CDR3 reads CASSLDQRTHSAGNTIYF. The CDR3 bases are TGTGCCAGCAGCTTAGATCAAAGGACACATTCCGCCGGAAACACCATATATTTT.

The chain has TRBV27 and TRBJ1-6, with a possible D match to TRBD1 (6 bases). CDR1 is MNHEY and CDR2 is SMNVEV in the germline V gene (reference sequence). Trimming stripped 7 bases from V and 4 bases from J, with 14 bases between. This CDR3 has 15 residues. For the CDR3, the DNA is TGTGCCAGCATGCCCACAGGGTGGTATAATTCACCCCTCCACTTT. It translates to CASMPTGWYNSPLHF.

The chain joins TRBV7-6 to TRBJ2-7; D perhaps matches TRBD1 (6 bases). CDR3 size: 12 residues. Per the germline V gene, CDR1 is SGHVS and CDR2 is FNYEAQ. The ends were cut back, 5 bases at V and 5 bases at J, with 10 bases in the middle. The CDR3 is CASSPDSDEQYF. The CDR3 DNA sequence: TGTGCCAGCAGCCCGGACAGCGACGAGCAGTACTTC.

In this sample, this clone turned up a few times. The V and J genes are TRBV18 and TRBJ1-1; D perhaps matches TRBD1 (5 bases). Trimming took off 2 bases at V and 1 base at J, with 8 bases between the two ends. Germline CDR1 and CDR2: KGHSH and LQKENI. CDR3 size: 14 residues. CDR3 residues: CASSPAGTNTEAFF. The CDR3 nucleotides read TGTGCCAGCTCACCAGCAGGGACGAACACTGAAGCTTTCTTT.

J is TRBJ1-2 and V is TRBV7-9; 7 bases fit TRBD1. The CDR3 has 13 amino acids. After removal of 1 base from V and 6 bases from J, the junction contained 2 bases not matched to a gene. CDR1 and CDR2 from the germline V gene are SEHNR and FQNEAQ (reference sequence). In nucleotides, the CDR3 is TGTGCCAGCAGCTTAGGAGGGGGCGATGGCTACACCTTC. It is translated as CASSLGGGDGYTF. Variable domain in full (rest from reference TRBV7-9 and TRBJ1-2): DTGVSQNPRHKITKRGQNVTFRCDPISEHNRLYWYRQTLGQGPEFLTYFQNEAQLEKSRLLSDRFSAERPKGSFSTLEIQRTEQGDSAMYLCASSLGGGDGYTFGSGTRLTVV.